These 20 T cell receptor beta chains came from one sample sequenced in a study of blood T cell repertoires in COVID-19. TCRdb's table, derived via immunoSEQ multiplex PCR, lists solely in-frame clones and lacks some. The sample contains some 200,000 clones, approximately 89% of which appear only once. What was sequenced was peripheral blood. The receptors stem from a woman aged 60-70 years with acute or convalescent COVID-19.

V gene TRBV12-5 combines with J gene TRBJ2-1; a weak D match, TRBD2 (5 bases). This CDR3 is built from 13 residues. The V gene's germline CDR1 is LGHNT and CDR2 FRNRAP. Trimming pared 1 base from V and 8 bases from J, leaving 9 bases between. The CDR3 here is CASGLAGTHEQFF. CDR3 coding DNA: TGTGCTAGTGGTTTGGCGGGAACGCATGAGCAGTTCTTC.

The V gene is TRBV9, the J gene TRBJ2-2; 7 bases match TRBD2. V was clipped by 1 base and J by 3 bases; unmatched bases: 6. The CDR3 loop spans 16 amino acids. Germline CDR1 SGDLS, CDR2 YYNGEE. The CDR3, as DNA: TGTGCCAGCAGCGTACATCCCGCGGGAGACACCGGGGAGCTGTTTTTT. It translates to CASSVHPAGDTGELFF. Full variable domain (outside the CDR3, taken from reference TRBV9 and TRBJ2-2): DSGVTQTPKHLITATGQRVTLRCSPRSGDLSVYWYQQSLDQGLQFLIQYYNGEERAKGNILERFSAQQFPDLHSELNLSSLELGDSALYFCASSVHPAGDTGELFFGEGSRLTVL.

The gene calls are TRBV29-1 and TRBJ1-1; 7 bases map to TRBD1. The V and J ends lost 4 bases and 1 base, in that order; junction bases with no gene match: 3. The CDR3 contains 13 residues. Germline CDR1 and CDR2: SQVTM and ANQGSEA. The CDR3 DNA follows: TGCAGCGTTGTAAGGACAGGGAACACTGAAGCTTTCTTT. Its translation is CSVVRTGNTEAFF.

The V call is TRBV7-8, the J call TRBJ2-5; the match to TRBD2 covers 9 bases. Trimming at V came to 5 bases and at J to 1 base, leaving 14 bases not matched to a gene. The CDR3 covers 18 residues. Germline CDR1 SGHVS, CDR2 FQNEAQ. The CDR3 spells CASSMVVLAGRRQETQYF. In DNA form, the CDR3 reads TGTGCCAGCAGCATGGTAGTACTAGCGGGTAGACGCCAAGAGACCCAGTACTTC.

The gene calls are TRBV19 and TRBJ2-7; 7 bases match TRBD1. Trimming removed 3 bases from V and 4 bases from J; junction bases left unmatched: 9. CDR1 and CDR2 (germline): LNHDA, SQIVND (reference sequence). The CDR3 extends over 15 amino acids. The CDR3 nucleotides are TGTGCCAGTAGTATTCCTGGACAGGCTACTTACGAGCAGTACTTC. Encoded protein: CASSIPGQATYEQYF.

The V and J genes are TRBV25-1 and TRBJ2-1, with 8 bases matching TRBD1. The CDR3 sequence is 17 residues long. V trimming: 4 bases; J trimming: 8 bases; junction bases outside the gene matches: 16. The germline CDR1 and CDR2 sequences are MGHDK and SYGVNS. The CDR3 DNA follows: TGTGCCAGCAGTGTTACTACAGGGGGAAAAAGGGTATATGAGCAGTTCTTC. Its translation: CASSVTTGGKRVYEQFF. Using reference TRBV25-1 and TRBJ2-1 for the parts outside the CDR3, the full variable domain is EADIYQTPRYLVIGTGKKITLECSQTMGHDKMYWYQQDPGMELHLIHYSYGVNSTEKGDLSSESTVSRIRTEHFPLTLESARPSHTSQYLCASSVTTGGKRVYEQFFGPGTRLTVL.

The chain carries TRBV25-1 and TRBJ2-1; 7 bases are shared with TRBD1. The length of the CDR3 is 14 residues. CDR1 and CDR2 from the germline V gene are MGHDK and SYGVNS. Trimming removed 6 bases from V and 3 bases from J; junction bases left unmatched: 5. The CDR3 nucleotides read TGTGCCAGCAGAGAGACAGGGAACTACAATGAGCAGTTCTTC. This sequence encodes CASRETGNYNEQFF.

This clone has a handful of counts. The chain has TRBV28 and TRBJ1-4; weak D call: TRBD1 (5 bases). The CDR3 covers 14 residues. Trimming pared 3 bases from V and 5 bases from J, leaving 10 bases between. Germline V gene data show CDR1 as MDHEN and CDR2 as SYDVKM. CDR3 in amino acids: CASSLTARNEKLFF. In DNA, the CDR3 is TGTGCCAGCAGTTTGACAGCTCGAAATGAAAAACTGTTTTTT.

J is TRBJ2-3 and V is TRBV7-2; a weak D match, TRBD2 (5 bases). The CDR3 is made up of 14 amino acids. Germline CDR1 reads SGHTA; CDR2 reads FQGNSA. The V and J ends lost 7 bases and 2 bases respectively, with 13 bases between them. This chain's CDR3 is CASTPGIHTDTQYF. The CDR3 DNA reads TGTGCCAGCACCCCCGGGATCCACACAGATACGCAGTATTTT.

The chain is built from TRBV2 and TRBJ2-2; 8 bases line up with TRBD1. Losses at the gene ends were 5 bases for V and 4 bases for J; bases not matched to a gene: 6. CDR1 is SNHLY, CDR2 FYNNEI, per germline. The CDR3 loop spans 15 amino acids. The CDR3 DNA reads as TGTGCCAGCAGTACCGACAGGGGCGGCACCGGGGAGCTGTTTTTT. Translated, it gives CASSTDRGGTGELFF.

The chain is built from TRBV24-1 and TRBJ2-6; the match to TRBD1 covers 7 bases. The germline V gene encodes CDR1 KGHDR and CDR2 SFDVKD. The CDR3 has 16 residues. Unmatched junction bases numbered 2, after V lost 4 bases and J lost 0 bases. The CDR3 coding sequence is TGTGCCACCAGTGAGCCAGGGGGCTCTGGGGCCAACGTCCTGACTTTC. Protein: CATSEPGGSGANVLTF.

CDR3 nucleotide sequence: TGTGCCAGCAGTGAGCGGGGGAGCTATGGCTACACCTTC. It is translated as CASSERGSYGYTF. V usage is TRBV2 and J usage is TRBJ1-2, with D tentatively TRBD1 (5 bases). The CDR3 consists of 13 residues. V was shortened by 3 bases and J by 4 bases, with 9 bases between the two germline ends. Germline V CDR1 and CDR2: SNHLY, FYNNEI.

The chain links TRBV3-1 (or the pseudogene TRBV3-2) to TRBJ1-1, with unresolved D. Germline V gene lookup returns CDR1 LGHDT and CDR2 YNNKEL (reference sequence). The V end lost 0 bases, the J end lost 3 bases, and 8 bases lay between the germline ends. The CDR3 is 14 residues long. This CDR3 reads CASSQDLAYTEAFF. The CDR3 DNA sequence: TGTGCCAGCAGCCAAGATTTAGCCTACACTGAAGCTTTCTTT.

J is TRBJ2-5 and V is TRBV2, with TRBD2 matching 14 bases. This CDR3 spans 16 amino acids. J gave up 5 bases and V 5 bases, and 7 bases lay outside the gene matches. Germline CDR1 and CDR2: SNHLY and FYNNEI. The CDR3 spells CASSLGLAGGLETQYF. CDR3 sequence (DNA): TGTGCCAGCAGTCTTGGACTAGCGGGAGGCTTGGAGACCCAGTACTTC.

Regarding this clone: Different DNA sequences within this sample yield the same CDR3. V is TRBV28 and J is TRBJ1-5; D not certain. The CDR3 is made up of 12 amino acids. Deletions cut 2 bases from V and 5 bases from J, with 4 bases between. The germline V gene encodes CDR1 MDHEN and CDR2 SYDVKM. CDR3 sequence: CASSLTDQPQHF. The CDR3 nucleotides read TGTGCCAGCAGTTTAACGGATCAGCCCCAGCATTTT.

This chain connects TRBV11-2 to TRBJ2-7; tentative D call: TRBD1 (8 bases). V dropped 4 bases and J dropped 5 bases, with 27 bases sitting between them. The CDR3 is made up of 18 amino acids. Germline CDR1 reads SGHAT; CDR2 reads FQNNGV. Here the CDR3 DNA reads TGTGCCAGCAGCTCCGCTTTAGGGAGGGCCGGGACAGGTCACGAGCAGTACGTC. This translates into CASSSALGRAGTGHEQYV.

V gene TRBV19 combines with J gene TRBJ1-2; no clear D gene. This CDR3 is 14 amino acids long. The V gene's germline CDR1 is LNHDA and CDR2 SQIVND (reference sequence). Trimming removed 4 bases at V and 4 bases at J, with 13 bases between. The CDR3 DNA reads as TGTGCCAGTAGTAGTATAGAGGTCTCCTATGGCTACACCTTC. Translated: CASSSIEVSYGYTF. Drawing the rest from reference TRBV19 and TRBJ1-2, the complete variable domain is DGGITQSPKYLFRKEGQNVTLSCEQNLNHDAMYWYRQDPGQGLRLIYYSQIVNDFQKGDIAEGYSVSREKKESFPLTVTSAQKNPTAFYLCASSSIEVSYGYTFGSGTRLTVV.

In DNA form, the CDR3 reads TGTGCCAGCAGCTCCCTCACTAGCGCCCCCTCCTACGAGCAGTACTTC. Protein product: CASSSLTSAPSYEQYF. The chain joins TRBV11-2 to TRBJ2-7, with TRBD2 matching 7 bases. Trimming cost V 4 bases and J 0 bases; bases outside gene matches: 9. The CDR3 totals 16 residues. Germline V gene lookup returns CDR1 SGHAT and CDR2 FQNNGV.

In this sample, this clone turned up once. This CDR3 is CASSVTGIGNTEAFF. DNA of the CDR3: TGTGCCAGCAGCGTGACAGGGATAGGGAACACTGAAGCTTTCTTT. The chain recombines TRBV9 with TRBJ1-1, with 7 bases identical to TRBD1. CDR1 SGDLS and CDR2 YYNGEE come from the germline V gene. The CDR3 loop spans 15 amino acids. Trimming took 2 bases from V and 1 from J; bases not matched to a gene: 5.

This chain links TRBV14 with TRBJ2-1; 7 bases agree with TRBD2. Germline V gene lookup returns CDR1 SGHDN and CDR2 FVKESK. The trim removed 5 bases at V and 2 bases at J, leaving 9 bases unmatched. The CDR3 covers 16 residues. Here the CDR3 reads CASSTLSSGAYNEQFF. Here the CDR3 DNA reads TGTGCCAGCAGCACTTTATCTAGCGGAGCCTACAATGAGCAGTTCTTC.